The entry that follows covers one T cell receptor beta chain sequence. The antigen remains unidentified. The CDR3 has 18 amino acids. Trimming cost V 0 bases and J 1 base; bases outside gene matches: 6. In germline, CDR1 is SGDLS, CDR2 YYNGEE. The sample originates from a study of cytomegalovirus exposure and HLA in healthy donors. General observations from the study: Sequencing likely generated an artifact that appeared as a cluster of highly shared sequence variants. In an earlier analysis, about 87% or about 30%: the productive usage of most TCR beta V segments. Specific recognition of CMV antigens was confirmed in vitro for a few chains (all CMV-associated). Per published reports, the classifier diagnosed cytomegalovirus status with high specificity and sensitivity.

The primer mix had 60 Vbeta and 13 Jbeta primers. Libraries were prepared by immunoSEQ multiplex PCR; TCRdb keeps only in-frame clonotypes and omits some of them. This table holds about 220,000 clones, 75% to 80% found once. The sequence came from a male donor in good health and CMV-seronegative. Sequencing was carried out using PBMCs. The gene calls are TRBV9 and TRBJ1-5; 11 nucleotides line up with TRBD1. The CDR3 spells CASSVDRDRGGSNQPQHF. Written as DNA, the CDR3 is TGTGCCAGCAGCGTAGACAGGGACAGGGGGGGGAGCAATCAGCCCCAGCATTTT.